This TCR beta chain was identified in a study of T cells in Graves' hyperthyroidism and ophthalmopathy. Study-level information: Once the initial diagnosis was made, peripheral blood was obtained before any treatment. Whole-study findings and limits: Ophthalmopathy cases were set apart from stable hyperthyroidism by a 13 V-J model.

With respect to this clonotype: The antigen remains unidentified.

The CDR3 regions of TCR beta were amplified from RNA transcripts. During a first-round RT-PCR of the TCR CDR3, the HTBI primer set was used. Using its own MiXCR run on the multiplex PCR reads, TCRdb lists one record per CDR3 protein. Among about 410,000 distinct CDR3 sequences listed, approximately 14% were seen once. CDR1 and CDR2 from the germline V gene are MNHNS and SASEGT. V was pared by 6 bases and J by 15 bases, with 8 bases of the junction left unmatched. The CDR3 sequence is 11 residues long. Diagnosing involved the use of clinical symptoms, serum thyroxine and TRAb, thyroid ultrasound and orbital computed tomography. The PBMCs studied were ones that came from 8 to 10 ml fresh peripheral blood.

The sequence was collected from a man aged 18 to 30 with Graves' ophthalmopathy. The V and J genes are TRBV6-1 and TRBJ2-1, with TRBD1 matching over 7 bases. Sequencing was done on a sample of blood. This CDR3 is CASSLDRKVFF. CDR3 in DNA: TGTGCCAGCAGCCTGGACAGGAAGGTGTTCTTC.